The 27 T cell receptor beta chains in this list originate from one sample, sequenced in a study of shared clonotypes between healthy human individuals. Method: immunoSEQ multiplex PCR; TCRdb's copy keeps in-frame clones and lacks some. The data hold 400,000 to 500,000 clones, with around 80% observed a single time. The sample comprised PBMCs. Receptors were obtained from a woman in her thirties or forties in good health. Some clones in this sample may be carry-over from other donors' samples.

CDR3 in amino acids: CASSELAGGIDEQFF. CDR3 bases: TGTGCCAGCAGCGAACTAGCGGGAGGGATCGATGAGCAGTTCTTC. The rearrangement uses TRBV9 and TRBJ2-1; 13 bases are a match to TRBD2. CDR3 length equals 15 residues. V lost 3 bases, J lost 8 bases, and 5 bases stayed unmatched. CDR1 is SGDLS, CDR2 YYNGEE, per germline. Full variable domain (rest looked up from reference TRBV9 and TRBJ2-1): DSGVTQTPKHLITATGQRVTLRCSPRSGDLSVYWYQQSLDQGLQFLIQYYNGEERAKGNILERFSAQQFPDLHSELNLSSLELGDSALYFCASSELAGGIDEQFFGPGTRLTVL.

With regard to this clone: This may be a read error: a much more frequent sequence differs by one nucleotide. The J gene is TRBJ2-7, the V gene TRBV7-9, with D hard to call. V was pared by 3 bases and J by 5 bases, with 5 bases between. The CDR3 sequence is 11 residues long. Per the germline V gene, CDR1 is SEHNR and CDR2 is FQNEAQ (reference sequence). Here the CDR3 reads CASSFGNEQYF. The CDR3 DNA is TGTGCCAGCAGCTTCGGCAACGAGCAGTACTTC. Full variable domain (outside the CDR3, taken from reference TRBV7-9 and TRBJ2-7): DTGVSQNPRHKITKRGQNVTFRCDPISEHNRLYWYRQTLGQGPEFLTYFQNEAQLEKSRLLSDRFSAERPKGSFSTLEIQRTEQGDSAMYLCASSFGNEQYFGPGTRLTVT.

To note about this clone: One junction end does not reproduce the germline sequence, and a read error may be involved. The chain carries TRBV30 and TRBJ2-7; 14 nucleotides agree with TRBD2. CDR1 is GTSNPN and CDR2 is SVGIG in the germline V gene (reference sequence). The CDR3 loop spans 13 amino acids. The chain's CDR3 is CAWGLAGGVIVSF. CDR3 nucleotide sequence: TGTGCCTGGGGACTAGCGGGAGGAGTGATCGTGTCGTTC.

The gene calls are TRBV7-3 and TRBJ2-7, with D possibly matching TRBD2 (6 bases). The V end was cut by 5 bases, the J end by 7 bases, with 15 bases between. The germline V gene encodes CDR1 SGHTA and CDR2 FQGTGA. CDR3 length equals 13 residues. The CDR3 reads CASSKTSSSEQYF. The CDR3 DNA follows: TGTGCCAGCAGCAAGACTAGTTCGAGTGAGCAGTACTTC. Full variable domain (remainder filled in from reference TRBV7-3 and TRBJ2-7): GAGVSQTPSNKVTEKGKYVELRCDPISGHTALYWYRQSLGQGPEFLIYFQGTGAADDSGLPNDRFFAVRPEGSVSTLKIQRTERGDSAVYLCASSKTSSSEQYFGPGTRLTVT.

The V gene is TRBV6-1, the J gene TRBJ2-7; 7 nucleotides match TRBD1. CDR3 length: 13 residues. The trim removed 6 bases at V and 4 bases at J, leaving 6 bases unmatched. Germline V lookup: CDR1 MNHNS, CDR2 SASEGT. The CDR3 here is CASSGTAGYEQYF. CDR3 bases: TGTGCCAGCAGCGGGACAGCCGGATACGAGCAGTACTTC.

This clone was counted once. V usage is TRBV19 and J usage is TRBJ1-5; unclear D gene. The germline V gene has CDR1 LNHDA and CDR2 SQIVND (reference sequence). V lost 1 base to trimming and J lost 9 bases, with 13 bases between them. CDR3 length: 14 residues. CDR3: CASSIAAPDWPQHF. The DNA of the CDR3 is TGTGCCAGTAGTATAGCTGCCCCCGATTGGCCCCAGCATTTT.

This clone was counted a few times. The V and J genes are TRBV28 and TRBJ1-5; possibly TRBD1 for D (5 bases). Trimming left V 7 bases short and J 6 bases short, with 16 bases between. The length of the CDR3 is 14 residues. Germline CDR1 reads MDHEN; CDR2 reads SYDVKM. CDR3 in DNA: TGTGCCAGCACCTCCTTGGGGGAGGGTCAGCCCCAGCATTTT. Its protein is CASTSLGEGQPQHF.

This clone was counted only a few times. The chain has TRBV25-1 and TRBJ2-5; tentatively, D is TRBD2 (5 bases). From germline, CDR1 is MGHDK and CDR2 SYGVNS. V lost 8 bases to trimming and J lost 0 bases, with 7 bases between them. There are 12 residues in the CDR3. CDR3 sequence: CASGLDQETQYF. CDR3 in DNA: TGTGCCAGCGGACTGGACCAAGAGACCCAGTACTTC.

The chain joins TRBV7-2 to TRBJ2-1, with D unclear. The CDR3 sequence is 12 residues long. Trimming took off 5 bases at V and 10 bases at J, with 12 bases between the two ends. Germline CDR1 reads SGHTA; CDR2 reads FQGNSA. In DNA, the CDR3 is TGTGCCAGCAGCCCCGCCACTTGGGAGCAGTTCTTC. It codes for CASSPATWEQFF.

The chain links TRBV29-1 to TRBJ1-2; the match to TRBD1 covers 8 bases. V shed 4 bases and J 4 bases; nucleotides not matched to a gene: 11. The CDR3 consists of 15 residues. Germline CDR1 SQVTM, CDR2 ANQGSEA. The CDR3 region is CSVGAGGALGYGYTF. For the CDR3, the DNA is TGCAGCGTTGGGGCAGGGGGCGCGTTAGGCTATGGCTACACCTTC.

The chain has TRBV5-1 and TRBJ2-7; 8 bases fit TRBD1. The germline gives CDR1 SGHRS, CDR2 YFSETQ. CDR3 length: 16 amino acids. V gave up 0 bases and J gave up 5 bases; unmatched junction bases: 10. CDR3 nucleotides: TGCGCCAGCAGCTTGGGGTTGGCAGGGGGCATAGACGAGCAGTACTTC. This encodes CASSLGLAGGIDEQYF. The full variable domain, with the rest looked up from reference TRBV5-1 and TRBJ2-7, is KAGVTQTPRYLIKTRGQQVTLSCSPISGHRSVSWYQQTPGQGLQFLFEYFSETQRNKGNFPGRFSGRQFSNSRSEMNVSTLELGDSALYLCASSLGLAGGIDEQYFGPGTRLTVT.

Comments on this clone: Within the sample, other DNA sequences also encode this same CDR3. CDR3 residues: CASSLGPGMNTEAFF. The CDR3 DNA reads as TGCGCCAGCAGCTTGGGCCCGGGAATGAACACTGAAGCTTTCTTT. The V gene is TRBV5-1, the J gene TRBJ1-1; D is ambiguous. CDR1 and CDR2 (germline): SGHRS, YFSETQ. Trimming shortened V by 0 bases and J by 0 bases, and 9 bases separated the two germline ends. The CDR3 loop spans 15 amino acids.

This clone has just a few counts. The V and J genes are TRBV10-3 and TRBJ2-1; D gene unclear. This CDR3 spans 15 amino acids. From germline, CDR1 is ENHRY and CDR2 SYGVKD. V was clipped by 2 bases and J by 2 bases, with 10 bases between them. In nucleotides, the CDR3 is TGTGCCATCAGTGAGATGTCGAGCGCCTACAATGAGCAGTTCTTC. This codes for CAISEMSSAYNEQFF.

V is TRBV27 and J is TRBJ1-4; D uncertain. Trimming took off 4 bases at V and 5 bases at J, with 14 bases between the two ends. The CDR3 is 15 amino acids. Germline-derived CDR1 and CDR2 are MNHEY and SMNVEV (reference sequence). The DNA of the CDR3 is TGTGCCAGCAGTTCCCAAGGTTGGGGAAATGAAAAACTGTTTTTT. It is translated as CASSSQGWGNEKLFF.

To note about this clone: A far larger clone is one nucleotide away, so this likely arose from a read error. The V and J genes are TRBV9 and TRBJ2-7; D gene unclear. The DNA end is a closer match to TRBJ2-1, so the J assignment may be wrong. Germline V gene data show CDR1 as SGDLS and CDR2 as YYNGEE. This CDR3 is 13 amino acids long. The CDR3 sequence: CASSVGVSNEQFF. As DNA, the CDR3 is TGTGCCAGCAGCGTAGGCGTCAGCAATGAGCAGTTCTTC.

The rearrangement joins TRBV19 to TRBJ2-1; the match to TRBD2 covers 9 bases. Germline V gives CDR1 LNHDA, CDR2 SQIVND (reference sequence). The CDR3 extends over 15 amino acids. The trim removed 3 bases at V and 7 bases at J, leaving 7 bases unmatched. CDR3 protein: CASSILAGFENEQFF. The CDR3 DNA is TGTGCCAGTAGTATTCTAGCGGGATTCGAAAATGAGCAGTTCTTC.

The chain uses TRBV21-1 and TRBJ1-1; the tabulated D call, TRBD1, remains unverified against the DNA. TRBV21-1 is a documented pseudogene. This CDR3 has 16 amino acids. This CDR3 is CASSNDCPGTRLEAFF. CDR3 nucleotide sequence: TGTGCCAGCAGCAACGACTGTCCTGGGACACGGCTTGAAGCTTTCTTT.

The CDR3: CASSLGPDSQETQYF. Written as DNA, the CDR3 is TGTGCCAGCAGCTTGGGCCCGGACAGTCAAGAGACCCAGTACTTC. V usage is TRBV5-6 and J usage is TRBJ2-5, with a weak D call TRBD1 (6 bases). V lost 0 bases to trimming and J lost 2 bases, with 11 bases between them. Looked up from germline, CDR1 is SGHDT and CDR2 is YYEEEE. The CDR3 has 15 amino acids.

The chain has TRBV6-6 and TRBJ1-3, with D possibly matching TRBD1 (5 bases). V was cut by 7 bases and J by 0 bases, with 10 bases left in between. From germline, CDR1 is MNHNY and CDR2 SVGAGI (reference sequence). The CDR3 spans 14 residues. CDR3 protein: CASTDSNSGNTIYF. The CDR3 DNA reads as TGTGCCAGCACAGACAGTAACTCTGGAAACACCATATATTTT.

The chain uses TRBV4-1 and TRBJ2-7; no clear D gene. Germline V gene data show CDR1 as MGHRA and CDR2 as YSYEKL. The ends were cut back, 0 bases at V and 1 base at J, with 4 bases in the middle. There are 13 residues in the CDR3. CDR3 protein: CASSQEGSYEQYF. CDR3 bases: TGCGCCAGCAGCCAAGAGGGGTCCTACGAGCAGTACTTC.

This chain joins TRBV9 and TRBJ2-5, with TRBD2 matching 12 bases. After removal of 5 bases from V and 4 bases from J, the junction contained 3 bases not matched to a gene. This CDR3 region has 14 residues. Germline loops: CDR1 SGDLS, CDR2 YYNGEE. In DNA form, the CDR3 reads TGTGCCAGCAGTGAGGGACTAGCGGGAGAGACCCAGTACTTC. It is translated as CASSEGLAGETQYF.

The V call is TRBV5-4, the J call TRBJ1-2; D unresolved. Trimming removed 1 base at V and 2 bases at J, with 9 bases between. This CDR3 contains 14 residues. Germline values: CDR1 SGHNT, CDR2 YYREEE (reference sequence). The CDR3 reads CASSLSASNYGYTF. The DNA of the CDR3 is TGTGCCAGCAGCTTGAGCGCCAGCAACTATGGCTACACCTTC.

V usage is TRBV7-8 and J usage is TRBJ2-5, with TRBD2 matching over 9 bases. This CDR3 comprises 16 residues. The germline V gene encodes CDR1 SGHVS and CDR2 FQNEAQ. V shed 7 bases, J shed 4 bases, and the junction held 13 bases outside the gene matches. CDR3 coding DNA: TGTGCCAGCAAGTGGGCGGGAGGGCCGTTGGGAGAGACCCAGTACTTC. Amino acids: CASKWAGGPLGETQYF.

In this sample, this clone turned up once. This chain joins TRBV11-1 and TRBJ2-5, with 9 bases that match TRBD2. The CDR3 spans 15 residues. Trimming cost V 5 bases and J 0 bases; bases outside gene matches: 4. Looked up from germline, CDR1 is SGHAT and CDR2 is FQDESV (reference sequence). Here the CDR3 reads CASSQREAYQETQYF. The CDR3 DNA follows: TGTGCCAGCAGCCAGCGGGAGGCATACCAAGAGACCCAGTACTTC.

The chain joins TRBV10-3 to TRBJ2-7; 11 nucleotides agree with TRBD2. In germline, CDR1 is ENHRY, CDR2 SYGVKD. After removal of 2 bases from V and 0 bases from J, the junction contained 6 bases not matched to a gene. The CDR3 extends over 17 amino acids. This CDR3 reads CAISEPAGTSGSYEQYF. The CDR3 DNA reads as TGTGCCATCAGTGAGCCGGCCGGGACTAGCGGCTCCTACGAGCAGTACTTC.

Regarding this clone: No conserved phenylalanine or tryptophan is present at the end of the CDR3, so a read error is the likely explanation. The rearrangement links TRBV6-1 to TRBJ1-1; 7 bases are a match to TRBD1. This CDR3 has 13 residues. CDR1 is MNHNS, CDR2 SASEGT, per germline. The CDR3 region is CASSDRENTGAFS. CDR3 in DNA: TGTGCCAGCAGCGACAGGGAGAACACTGGAGCTTTCTCT.

The rearrangement joins TRBV13 to TRBJ1-1, with D perhaps TRBD1 (6 bases). Deletions cut 2 bases from V and 0 bases from J, with 16 bases between. The length of the CDR3 is 17 residues. Per the germline V gene, CDR1 is PRHDT and CDR2 is FYEKMQ (reference sequence). The CDR3 here is CASSLNGGGVMNTEAFF. The CDR3 DNA reads as TGTGCCAGCAGCTTAAACGGAGGGGGGGTCATGAACACTGAAGCTTTCTTT. Based on the CDR3 plus reference TRBV13 and TRBJ1-1, the full variable domain is AAGVIQSPRHLIKEKRETATLKCYPIPRHDTVYWYQQGPGQDPQFLISFYEKMQSDKGSIPDRFSAQQFSDYHSELNMSSLELGDSALYFCASSLNGGGVMNTEAFFGQGTRLTVV.